The 30 T cell receptor beta chains listed next were all sequenced from one sample in a study of beta chain features in type 1 diabetes. The isolated RNA, all of it, was reverse transcribed, so expressed TCRB transcripts were what got sequenced. Clones were sequenced by immunoSEQ multiplex PCR, and TCRdb holds only the in-frame ones, with some missing. Of about 450,000 clones listed, roughly 10% are singletons. Sequenced material: naive CD4+ T cells from blood. The source is a woman between 18 and 29 years old in good health.

The table lists this clone with a few counts. The V and J genes are TRBV9 and TRBJ1-6; possible D gene TRBD1, 5 bases. Trimming took off 5 bases at V and 13 bases at J, with 13 bases between the two ends. The CDR3 sequence is 12 residues long. Germline CDR1 and CDR2: SGDLS and YYNGEE. DNA for the CDR3: TGTGCCAGCAGTGACACAGGCAATCCCCTCCACTTT. Amino acids: CASSDTGNPLHF.

This clone has more than one count but fewer than ten. J is TRBJ1-2 and V is TRBV29-1; TRBD1 matches 9 bases. The CDR3 runs 12 residues. Unmatched junction bases numbered 7, after V lost 6 bases and J lost 8 bases. Germline V gene sequence: CDR1 SQVTM, CDR2 ANQGSEA. CDR3 in amino acids: CSVGTGGEGYTF. In DNA form, the CDR3 reads TGCAGCGTCGGCACAGGGGGCGAGGGCTACACCTTC. The full variable domain, completed using reference TRBV29-1 and TRBJ1-2, is SAVISQKPSRDICQRGTSLTIQCQVDSQVTMMFWYRQQPGQSLTLIATANQGSEATYESGFVIDKFPISRPNLTFSTLTVSNMSPEDSSIYLCSVGTGGEGYTFGSGTRLTVV.

CDR3 sequence (DNA): TGCGCCAGCAGCCAAGCCCGGGACAGTACCTACGAGCAGTACGTC. It translates to CASSQARDSTYEQYV. The chain couples TRBV4-1 to TRBJ2-7; 7 bases are shared with TRBD1. This CDR3 region has 15 residues. V was pared by 1 base and J by 2 bases, with 5 bases of the junction left unmatched. The germline gives CDR1 MGHRA, CDR2 YSYEKL.

The V and J genes are TRBV10-3 and TRBJ2-7; D unclear. Germline CDR1 and CDR2: ENHRY and SYGVKD. The V and J ends lost 0 bases and 7 bases respectively, with 13 bases between them. The CDR3 runs to 14 residues. The CDR3 DNA reads TGTGCCATCAGTGAGTCACGGGTCGGTATGGAGCAGTACGTC. This codes for CAISESRVGMEQYV.

This clone occurred a few times. The rearrangement links TRBV4-3 to TRBJ2-3; a possible D gene is TRBD2 (6 bases). V shed 4 bases and J shed 2 bases, with 13 bases lying between them. Germline V gene sequence: CDR1 LGHNA, CDR2 YSLEER. The CDR3 has 15 amino acids. In nucleotides, the CDR3 is TGCGCCAGCAGCCTGCGGGACTTACACACAGATACGCAGTATTTT. As protein: CASSLRDLHTDTQYF.

This clone has just one count. This chain joins TRBV18 and TRBJ1-2; 7 nucleotides align to TRBD1. J was trimmed by 4 bases and V by 6 bases; bases with no gene match: 11. The CDR3 contains 15 residues. Germline V lookup: CDR1 KGHSH, CDR2 LQKENI. This CDR3 is CASSPDGDRAYGYTF. In nucleotides, the CDR3 is TGTGCCAGCTCTCCCGACGGGGACAGAGCCTATGGCTACACCTTC. Variable domain in full (rest from reference TRBV18 and TRBJ1-2): NAGVMQNPRHLVRRRGQEARLRCSPMKGHSHVYWYRQLPEEGLKFMVYLQKENIIDESGMPKERFSAEFPKEGPSILRIQQVVRGDSAAYFCASSPDGDRAYGYTFGSGTRLTVV.

The genes are TRBV6-1 and TRBJ2-6; D gene unclear. Germline-derived CDR1 and CDR2 are MNHNS and SASEGT. This CDR3 has 14 residues. V dropped 5 bases and J dropped 0 bases, with 5 bases sitting between them. CDR3 DNA: TGTGCCAGCAGTTCGGACTCTGGGGCCAACGTCCTGACTTTC. This encodes CASSSDSGANVLTF.

This chain uses TRBV4-2 with TRBJ2-1; the match to TRBD2 covers 11 bases. V dropped 1 base and J dropped 8; count of bases not matched to a gene: 10. Germline V CDR1 and CDR2: LGHNA, YNFKEQ. This CDR3 region has 17 residues. In DNA, the CDR3 is TGTGCCAGCAGCCAAGTATCCGGTACTAGCGGGGGTTATGAGCAGTTCTTC. As protein: CASSQVSGTSGGYEQFF.

V gene TRBV16 combines with J gene TRBJ2-1, with D unclear. Between the trimmed V and J ends, which lost 5 bases and 4 bases, there was a span of 9 bases. This CDR3 comprises 13 residues. Germline V gene sequence: CDR1 KGHSY, CDR2 FQNENV. CDR3 nucleotides: TGTGCCAGCAGCTTAGTGGCGTACAATGAGCAGTTCTTC. Translating gives CASSLVAYNEQFF.

This clone came up a few times. V usage is TRBV23-1 and J usage is TRBJ2-7; tentative D call: TRBD1 (6 bases). TRBV23-1 is recorded as an ORF, its role being uncertain. The CDR3 contains 18 residues. V lost 1 base and J 5 bases, leaving 24 bases between the germline ends. This CDR3 is CASSQWTEKDRVLNEQYF. In DNA form, the CDR3 reads TGCGCCAGCAGTCAATGGACCGAAAAGGACAGAGTTCTCAACGAGCAGTACTTC.

This clone was seen more than once but under ten times. V is TRBV2 and J is TRBJ2-3; maybe TRBD2 (6 bases). The germline V gene encodes CDR1 SNHLY and CDR2 FYNNEI. V was trimmed by 6 bases and J by 6 bases, leaving 10 bases between them. The CDR3 runs to 12 residues. This chain's CDR3 is CASRALADTQYF. The DNA of the CDR3 is TGTGCCAGCAGGGCCCTAGCGGATACGCAGTATTTT.

This clone showed up just a few times. The rearrangement uses TRBV7-8 and TRBJ2-7; TRBD1 agrees at 9 bases. This CDR3 has 15 amino acids. In germline, CDR1 is SGHVS, CDR2 FQNEAQ. V shed 5 bases and J 1 base; nucleotides not matched to a gene: 6. The CDR3 spells CASSRGQGGSYEQYV. The CDR3 coding sequence is TGTGCCAGCAGCCGGGGACAGGGCGGTTCCTACGAGCAGTACGTC.

About this clone: Sequence at one end of the junction differs from germline and may be a read error. This sequence joins TRBV29-1 and TRBJ1-3; TRBD1 matches 7 bases. Germline CDR1 SQVTM, CDR2 ANQGSEA. This CDR3 contains 12 residues. The CDR3 coding sequence is TGCAGCGCTGAACAGGGGGGAAACACCATATATTTT. Residues: CSAEQGGNTIYF. Based on the CDR3 plus reference TRBV29-1 and TRBJ1-3, the full variable domain is SAVISQKPSRDICQRGTSLTIQCQVDSQVTMMFWYRQQPGQSLTLIATANQGSEATYESGFVIDKFPISRPNLTFSTLTVSNMSPEDSSIYLCSAEQGGNTIYFGEGSWLTVV.

CDR3 sequence (DNA): TGTGCCAGCAGCGTAGGTCGGACAGGAGACTACAATGAGCAGTTCTTC. Its protein product is CASSVGRTGDYNEQFF. The rearrangement links TRBV9 to TRBJ2-1; 7 nucleotides match TRBD1. Looked up from germline, CDR1 is SGDLS and CDR2 is YYNGEE. Trimming cost V 0 bases and J 3 bases; bases outside gene matches: 6. The CDR3 sequence is 16 residues long. Complete variable domain (other parts from reference TRBV9 and TRBJ2-1): DSGVTQTPKHLITATGQRVTLRCSPRSGDLSVYWYQQSLDQGLQFLIQYYNGEERAKGNILERFSAQQFPDLHSELNLSSLELGDSALYFCASSVGRTGDYNEQFFGPGTRLTVL.

A word on this clone: The junction departs from the called germline gene at one end, perhaps through a read error. The chain uses TRBV7-7 and TRBJ2-5; 12 bases agree with TRBD2. The CDR3 extends over 16 amino acids. Germline V gene lookup returns CDR1 SSHAT and CDR2 FNYEAQ (reference sequence). Here the CDR3 reads CASSLARTSGTETQYF. In nucleotides, the CDR3 is TGTGCTAGCAGCTTAGCGCGGACTAGCGGGACCGAGACCCAGTACTTC.

The gene calls are TRBV7-9 and TRBJ2-7; D not resolved. Germline-derived CDR1 and CDR2 are SEHNR and FQNEAQ (reference sequence). V was shortened by 5 bases and J by 3 bases, with 8 bases between the two germline ends. CDR3 size: 12 residues. The CDR3 reads CASSAVNYEQYV. The CDR3, as DNA: TGTGCCAGCAGCGCGGTTAACTACGAGCAGTACGTC.

This clone was counted a few times. The chain carries TRBV29-1 and TRBJ1-1; tentative D call: TRBD1 (6 bases). The CDR3 extends over 14 amino acids. V was cut by 3 bases and J by 5 bases, with 16 bases left in between. CDR1 is SQVTM, CDR2 ANQGSEA, per germline. CDR3 in amino acids: CSVDRLTGLTEAFF. As DNA, the CDR3 is TGCAGCGTTGATCGGCTTACAGGGCTGACTGAAGCTTTCTTT.

V usage is TRBV4-3 and J usage is TRBJ2-2; D gene ambiguous. V lost 4 bases to trimming and J lost 0 bases, with 18 bases between them. The length of the CDR3 is 18 residues. The germline V gene encodes CDR1 LGHNA and CDR2 YSLEER. The chain's CDR3 is CASSPRAVMRANTGELFF. CDR3 DNA sequence: TGCGCCAGCAGCCCACGGGCTGTTATGAGAGCGAACACCGGGGAGCTGTTTTTT.

The genes are TRBV7-2 and TRBJ2-1; D gene uncertain. In germline, CDR1 is SGHTA, CDR2 FQGNSA. V was trimmed by 2 bases and J by 3 bases, leaving 5 bases between them. This CDR3 spans 13 amino acids. DNA of the CDR3: TGTGCCAGCAGCTTAATCGGCTACAATGAGCAGTTCTTC. It translates to CASSLIGYNEQFF. Based on the CDR3 plus reference TRBV7-2 and TRBJ2-1, the full variable domain is GAGVSQSPSNKVTEKGKDVELRCDPISGHTALYWYRQSLGQGLEFLIYFQGNSAPDKSGLPSDRFSAERTGGSVSTLTIQRTQQEDSAVYLCASSLIGYNEQFFGPGTRLTVL.

V and J are TRBV25-1 and TRBJ2-6; weak D call: TRBD1 (5 bases). The length of the CDR3 is 15 residues. The V gene's germline CDR1 is MGHDK and CDR2 SYGVNS. The germline V and J ends were trimmed by 5 bases and 1 base, with 9 bases remaining between them. The CDR3 loop is CASSKPGSGANVLTF. CDR3 sequence (DNA): TGTGCCAGCAGTAAACCAGGGTCTGGGGCCAACGTCCTGACTTTC.

The chain combines TRBV7-9 with TRBJ1-5, with 7 bases lining up with TRBD1. The CDR3 is 14 amino acids. Germline loops: CDR1 SEHNR, CDR2 FQNEAQ (reference sequence). V shed 4 bases and J 0 bases; nucleotides not matched to a gene: 0. CDR3 region: CASSWDSSNQPQHF. The CDR3, as DNA: TGTGCCAGCAGCTGGGACAGTAGCAATCAGCCCCAGCATTTT.

This CDR3 reads CASSLEGPGELFF. CDR3 DNA: TGTGCCAGCAGCCTAGAAGGTCCCGGGGAGCTGTTTTTT. V usage is TRBV7-9 and J usage is TRBJ2-2; D not resolved. Looked up from germline, CDR1 is SEHNR and CDR2 is FQNEAQ (reference sequence). The CDR3 length is 13 residues. The V end was cut by 5 bases, the J end by 6 bases, with 10 bases between.

The rearrangement uses TRBV2 and TRBJ2-2, with a tentative D call TRBD1 (6 bases). Germline CDR1 reads SNHLY; CDR2 reads FYNNEI. CDR3 size: 14 residues. The V end was cut by 4 bases, the J end by 0 bases, with 6 bases between. The CDR3 DNA reads as TGTGCCAGCAGTGGGACAGCGAACACCGGGGAGCTGTTTTTT. This codes for CASSGTANTGELFF.

The chain couples TRBV7-2 to TRBJ2-5; TRBD2 agrees at 8 bases. Germline values: CDR1 SGHTA, CDR2 FQGNSA. The CDR3 is made up of 16 amino acids. The trim removed 4 bases at V and 5 bases at J, leaving 12 bases unmatched. CDR3 amino acids: CASSWGSGSGSETQYF. The CDR3 region has the DNA TGTGCCAGCAGCTGGGGGAGCGGGAGTGGTTCTGAGACCCAGTACTTC.

The chain combines TRBV29-1 with TRBJ2-2; D is possibly TRBD1 (5 bases). Germline V CDR1 and CDR2: SQVTM, ANQGSEA. The CDR3 covers 13 residues. The V end lost 2 bases, the J end lost 5 bases, and 9 bases lay between the germline ends. CDR3 sequence reads: CSVEKTATGELFF. The DNA for the CDR3 is TGCAGCGTTGAAAAGACAGCTACCGGGGAGCTGTTTTTT.

This clone has ten or more counts. The chain couples TRBV9 to TRBJ2-3; TRBD2 might be the D (6 bases). This CDR3 has 13 amino acids. V shed 5 bases and J shed 1 base, with 8 bases lying between them. In germline, CDR1 is SGDLS, CDR2 YYNGEE. CDR3 sequence (DNA): TGTGCCAGCAGGTCTAGCGGCACAGATACGCAGTATTTT. It translates to CASRSSGTDTQYF.

This clone was observed a few times. V is TRBV11-2 and J is TRBJ2-5; D unresolved. V lost 0 bases, J lost 5 bases, and 10 bases lay in between. Germline V gives CDR1 SGHAT, CDR2 FQNNGV. The CDR3 covers 14 residues. The CDR3 sequence: CASSLDPVRETQYF. The CDR3 coding sequence is TGTGCCAGCAGCTTAGATCCTGTGAGGGAGACCCAGTACTTC. Full variable domain (remainder filled in from reference TRBV11-2 and TRBJ2-5): EAGVAQSPRYKIIEKRQSVAFWCNPISGHATLYWYQQILGQGPKLLIQFQNNGVVDDSQLPKDRFSAERLKGVDSTLKIQPAKLEDSAVYLCASSLDPVRETQYFGPGTRLLVL.

This clone was found a few times. This sequence joins TRBV5-1 and TRBJ2-2; D assignment may be TRBD1 or TRBD2 (6 bases each). Germline V gives CDR1 SGHRS, CDR2 YFSETQ. This CDR3 has 17 amino acids. The ends were cut back, 2 bases at V and 4 bases at J, with 18 bases in the middle. CDR3 sequence (DNA): TGCGCCAGCAGCTTCCCTTGGGCAGGGGAGGCCACCGGGGAGCTGTTTTTT. Encoded protein: CASSFPWAGEATGELFF.

V usage is TRBV10-3 and J usage is TRBJ1-1, with 11 bases identical to TRBD1. There are 14 residues in the CDR3. Per the germline V gene, CDR1 is ENHRY and CDR2 is SYGVKD. Losses at the gene ends were 7 bases for V and 7 bases for J; bases not matched to a gene: 8. DNA for the CDR3: TGTGCCATCACCCGGGACAGGGGGTATAATGAAGCTTTCTTT. It yields the protein CAITRDRGYNEAFF.

The chain combines TRBV5-1 with TRBJ2-3; TRBD1 agrees at 8 bases. V lost 0 bases and J lost 3; bases outside the gene matches: 12. The germline V gene encodes CDR1 SGHRS and CDR2 YFSETQ. This CDR3 region has 18 residues. CDR3 coding DNA: TGCGCCAGCAGCTTGGCGCCCAGGGGGCGAGGAAGAACAGATACGCAGTATTTT. Translation gives CASSLAPRGRGRTDTQYF.